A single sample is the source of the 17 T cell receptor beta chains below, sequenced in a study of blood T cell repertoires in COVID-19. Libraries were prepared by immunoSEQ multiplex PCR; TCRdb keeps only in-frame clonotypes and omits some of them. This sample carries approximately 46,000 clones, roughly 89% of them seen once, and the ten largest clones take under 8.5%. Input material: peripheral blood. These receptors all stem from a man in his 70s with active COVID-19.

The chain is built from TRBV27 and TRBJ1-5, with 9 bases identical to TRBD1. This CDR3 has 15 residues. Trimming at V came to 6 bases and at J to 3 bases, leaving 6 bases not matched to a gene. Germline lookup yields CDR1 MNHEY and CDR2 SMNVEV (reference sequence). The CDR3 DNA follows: TGTGCCAGCAGACCGGACAGGGGACCCAATCAGCCCCAGCATTTT. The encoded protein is CASRPDRGPNQPQHF.

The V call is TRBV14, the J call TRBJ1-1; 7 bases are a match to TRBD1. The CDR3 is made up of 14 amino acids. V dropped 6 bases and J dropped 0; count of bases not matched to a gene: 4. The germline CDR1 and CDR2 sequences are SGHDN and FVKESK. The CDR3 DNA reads TGTGCCAGCAGTCCAACAGGGGTGAACACTGAAGCTTTCTTT. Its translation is CASSPTGVNTEAFF.

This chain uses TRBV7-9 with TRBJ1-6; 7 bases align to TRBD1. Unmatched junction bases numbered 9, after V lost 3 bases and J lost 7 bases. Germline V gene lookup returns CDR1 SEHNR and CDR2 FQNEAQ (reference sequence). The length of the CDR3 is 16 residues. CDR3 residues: CASSFLQGSENSPLHF. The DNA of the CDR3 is TGTGCCAGCAGCTTTCTACAGGGGTCTGAGAATTCACCCCTCCACTTT. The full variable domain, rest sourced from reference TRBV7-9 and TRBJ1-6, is DTGVSQNPRHKITKRGQNVTFRCDPISEHNRLYWYRQTLGQGPEFLTYFQNEAQLEKSRLLSDRFSAERPKGSFSTLEIQRTEQGDSAMYLCASSFLQGSENSPLHFGNGTRLTVT.

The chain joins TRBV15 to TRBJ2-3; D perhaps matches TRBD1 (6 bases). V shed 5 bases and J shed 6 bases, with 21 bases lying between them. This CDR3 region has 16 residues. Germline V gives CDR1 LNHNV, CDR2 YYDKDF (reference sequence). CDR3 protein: CATSEPPGQNKDTQYF. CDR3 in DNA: TGTGCCACCAGCGAGCCCCCGGGACAAAATAAGGATACGCAGTATTTT.

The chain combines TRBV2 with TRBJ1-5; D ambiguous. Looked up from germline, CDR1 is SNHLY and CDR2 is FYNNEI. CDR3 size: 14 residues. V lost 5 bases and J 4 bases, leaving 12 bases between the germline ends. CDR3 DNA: TGTGCCAGCAGTACTAGGATCCCTAATCAGCCCCAGCATTTT. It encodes CASSTRIPNQPQHF.

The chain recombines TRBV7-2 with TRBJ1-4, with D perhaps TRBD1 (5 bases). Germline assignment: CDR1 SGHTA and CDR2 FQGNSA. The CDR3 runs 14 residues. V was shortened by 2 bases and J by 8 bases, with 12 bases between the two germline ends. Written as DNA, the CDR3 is TGTGCCAGCAGCTTACAGTCAGGGAAGGAAAAACTGTTTTTT. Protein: CASSLQSGKEKLFF.

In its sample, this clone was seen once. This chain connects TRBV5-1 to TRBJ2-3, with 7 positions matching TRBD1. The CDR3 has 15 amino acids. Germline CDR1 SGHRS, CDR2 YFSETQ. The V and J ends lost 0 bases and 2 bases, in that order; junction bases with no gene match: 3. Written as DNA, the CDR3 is TGCGCCAGCAGCTTGGCGGGACAGTCCACAGATACGCAGTATTTT. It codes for CASSLAGQSTDTQYF.

CDR3 sequence: CASSLAGNNSPLHF. Here the CDR3 DNA reads TGCGCCAGCAGCCTGGCAGGGAATAATTCACCCCTCCACTTT. V and J are TRBV4-3 and TRBJ1-6; D perhaps matches TRBD1 (5 bases). Germline lookup yields CDR1 LGHNA and CDR2 YSLEER. This CDR3 is 14 amino acids long. Trimming shortened V by 4 bases and J by 5 bases, and 9 bases separated the two germline ends.

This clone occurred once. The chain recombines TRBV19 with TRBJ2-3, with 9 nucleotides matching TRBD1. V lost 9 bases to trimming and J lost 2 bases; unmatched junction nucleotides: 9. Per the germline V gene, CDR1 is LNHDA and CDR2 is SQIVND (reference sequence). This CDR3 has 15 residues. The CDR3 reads CASGGQGSSTDTQYF. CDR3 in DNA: TGTGCCAGCGGGGGACAGGGTTCTTCCACAGATACGCAGTATTTT.

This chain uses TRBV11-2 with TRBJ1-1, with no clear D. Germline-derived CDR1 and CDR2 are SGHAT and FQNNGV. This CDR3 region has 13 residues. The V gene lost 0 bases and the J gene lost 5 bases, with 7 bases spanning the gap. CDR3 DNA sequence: TGTGCCAGCAGCTTAGAAAGAACAACTGAAGCTTTCTTT. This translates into CASSLERTTEAFF.

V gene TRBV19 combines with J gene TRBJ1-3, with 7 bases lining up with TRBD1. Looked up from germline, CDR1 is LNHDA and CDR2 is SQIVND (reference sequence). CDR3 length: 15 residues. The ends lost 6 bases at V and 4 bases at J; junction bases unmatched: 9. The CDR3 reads CASSADRVYGNTIYF. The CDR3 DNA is TGTGCCAGTAGCGCCGACAGGGTTTACGGAAACACCATATATTTT.

The CDR3 sequence: CASTERTGMNTEAFF. CDR3 bases: TGCGCCAGCACCGAAAGGACAGGGATGAACACTGAAGCTTTCTTT. The V gene is TRBV10-2, the J gene TRBJ1-1, with 8 bases that match TRBD1. Germline values: CDR1 WSHSY, CDR2 SAAADI. The J segment lost 0 bases and the V segment lost 7 bases, leaving 7 bases of the junction unmatched. This CDR3 spans 15 amino acids.

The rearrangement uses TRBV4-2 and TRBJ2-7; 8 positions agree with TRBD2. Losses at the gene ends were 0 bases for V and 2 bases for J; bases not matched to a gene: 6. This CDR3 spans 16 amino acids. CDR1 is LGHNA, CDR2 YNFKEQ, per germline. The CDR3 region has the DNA TGTGCCAGCAGCCAAGATGTTCGGGGGGGCCCCTACGAGCAGTACTTC. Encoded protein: CASSQDVRGGPYEQYF.

The DNA for the CDR3 is TGCGCCAGCAGCGATGGACTAGCGGGGTACAATGAGCAGTTCTTC. Protein sequence: CASSDGLAGYNEQFF. The rearrangement joins TRBV5-1 to TRBJ2-1; 12 bases match TRBD2. Germline CDR1 and CDR2: SGHRS and YFSETQ. CDR3 size: 15 residues. V lost 4 bases to trimming and J lost 4 bases; unmatched junction nucleotides: 3. Variable domain in full (rest from reference TRBV5-1 and TRBJ2-1): KAGVTQTPRYLIKTRGQQVTLSCSPISGHRSVSWYQQTPGQGLQFLFEYFSETQRNKGNFPGRFSGRQFSNSRSEMNVSTLELGDSALYLCASSDGLAGYNEQFFGPGTRLTVL.

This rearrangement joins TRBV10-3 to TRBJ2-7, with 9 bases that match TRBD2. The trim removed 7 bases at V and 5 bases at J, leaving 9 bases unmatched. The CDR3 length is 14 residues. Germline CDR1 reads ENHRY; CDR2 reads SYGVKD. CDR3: CAIKDGAGGNEQYF. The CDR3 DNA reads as TGTGCCATCAAGGATGGAGCGGGGGGCAACGAGCAGTACTTC.

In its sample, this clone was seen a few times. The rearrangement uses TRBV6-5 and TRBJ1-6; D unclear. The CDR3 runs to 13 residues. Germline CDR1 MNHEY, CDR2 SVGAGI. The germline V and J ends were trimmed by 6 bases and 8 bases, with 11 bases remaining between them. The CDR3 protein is CASSRLSDSPLHF. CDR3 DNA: TGTGCCAGCAGCCGACTATCGGATTCACCCCTCCACTTT.

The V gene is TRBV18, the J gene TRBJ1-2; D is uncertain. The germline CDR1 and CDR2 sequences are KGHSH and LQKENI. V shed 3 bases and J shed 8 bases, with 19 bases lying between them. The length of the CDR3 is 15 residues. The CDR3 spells CASSPPTESRPGYTF. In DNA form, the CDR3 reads TGTGCCAGCTCACCTCCGACGGAGTCGAGGCCCGGCTACACCTTC.